This T cell receptor beta chain emerged from a study of blood T cells in healthy people across ages. Then a second PCR, running roughly 7 to 11 cycles, was carried out with a sample-barcoded 5' primer and a J-beta primer mix. Each CDR3 protein gets one entry after TCRdb re-called the 5' RACE reads with MiXCR. This sample has some 760,000 distinct CDR3 sequences, with around 25% found just once. These data were likewise used in another study, on T cells of mothers and their children. That publication notes: Both sample barcodes and 2-4 random nucleotides came from the M1S primer of the second PCR.

This receptor was identified in a boy aged 5-17 years in good health. The sequencing input was blood.

CDR3 nucleotide sequence: TGTGCCAGCAGCAAAGAGGACAGGGGAGACCAAGAGACCCAGTACTTC. Translating gives CASSKEDRGDQETQYF. The chain couples TRBV21-1 to TRBJ2-5; TRBD1 is the table's D call, not checked against the DNA. TRBV21-1 is designated a pseudogene. The CDR3 totals 16 residues.